This entry concerns a single T cell receptor beta chain. The data are from a study of blood T cell repertoires in COVID-19. Looking at the study overall: COVID-19 samples, acute and convalescent, were from the United States, Italy and Spain. PBMCs, B-cell-depleted T cells, or T cells were the source of the cDNA or gDNA that made up the material.

Measured with immunoSEQ multiplex PCR; TCRdb has only the in-frame clones, and not every one. The data hold a few hundred thousand clones, with 80% to 90% observed a single time. Germline CDR1 reads MNHEY; CDR2 reads SVGEGT. The length of the CDR3 is 16 residues. V lost 5 bases to trimming and J lost 4 bases, with 20 bases between them. This chain joins TRBV6-2 or TRBV6-3 and TRBJ1-2; the D gene is possibly TRBD1 (5 bases). The receptor's source is a man between 25 and 39 years old with acute COVID-19. Sequencing was performed on PBMCs or T cells enriched from blood (not recorded which). The CDR3 loop reads CASSSDSSPKAYGYTF. Written as DNA, the CDR3 is TGTGCCAGCAGTAGCGACAGCTCCCCCAAAGCCTATGGCTACACCTTC.